One sample yielded the 10 T cell receptor beta chains listed below, sequenced in a study of blood T cell repertoires in COVID-19. The data were produced by immunoSEQ multiplex PCR, yet TCRdb's version contains in-frame clones alone and is incomplete. The data contain roughly 320,000 clones, 85% of them singletons. The sequenced sample was peripheral blood. The receptors here all came from a human donor in a cohort sampled during active COVID-19.

The chain is built from TRBV24-1 and TRBJ1-1; no clear D gene. The CDR3 covers 16 residues. V was shortened by 3 bases and J by 4 bases, with 17 bases between the two germline ends. Germline assignment: CDR1 KGHDR and CDR2 SFDVKD. This CDR3 reads CATSDTGRDGGTEAFF. The CDR3 DNA follows: TGTGCCACCAGTGATACCGGCCGGGATGGAGGCACTGAAGCTTTCTTT.

This chain uses TRBV2 with TRBJ2-6, with D hard to call. This CDR3 contains 14 residues. Germline values: CDR1 SNHLY, CDR2 FYNNEI. V gave up 7 bases and J gave up 0 bases, with 7 bases separating them. The CDR3: CASKLISGANVLTF. CDR3 bases: TGTGCCAGCAAGCTGATCTCTGGGGCCAACGTCCTGACTTTC.

V usage is TRBV5-1 and J usage is TRBJ2-3; no firm D call. Germline V lookup: CDR1 SGHRS, CDR2 YFSETQ. This CDR3 spans 13 amino acids. Trimming removed 2 bases from V and 2 bases from J, with 6 bases in between. The CDR3 nucleotides read TGCGCCAGCAGCTTCTTGTCCACAGATACGCAGTATTTT. It translates to CASSFLSTDTQYF.

This chain's CDR3 is CASSPTGGLNEQFF. The CDR3 DNA reads TGTGCCAGCAGCCCCACAGGGGGGTTAAATGAGCAGTTCTTC. This chain uses TRBV7-9 with TRBJ2-1; TRBD1 agrees at 8 bases. V shed 5 bases, J shed 7 bases, and the junction held 7 bases outside the gene matches. Looked up from germline, CDR1 is SEHNR and CDR2 is FQNEAQ (reference sequence). This CDR3 is built from 14 residues.

J is TRBJ1-1 and V is TRBV27; 10 bases agree with TRBD1. The junction had 6 bases not matched to a gene; V was cut back by 7 bases and J by 10 bases. CDR3 length: 12 amino acids. Germline loops: CDR1 MNHEY, CDR2 SMNVEV (reference sequence). CDR3 in DNA: TGTGCCAGCACCGGGACAGGGGTAGTAGCTTTCTTT. As protein: CASTGTGVVAFF.

CDR3 loop: CASSFQGPGELFF. As DNA, the CDR3 is TGTGCCAGCAGTTTTCAGGGGCCCGGGGAGCTGTTTTTT. The chain combines TRBV27 with TRBJ2-2; D is perhaps TRBD1 (6 bases). The CDR3 length is 13 residues. Germline loops: CDR1 MNHEY, CDR2 SMNVEV (reference sequence). V lost 3 bases and J 6 bases, leaving 8 bases between the germline ends.

The genes are TRBV7-3 and TRBJ1-1, with a tentative D call TRBD1 (6 bases). The V end lost 4 bases, the J end lost 3 bases, and 12 bases lay between the germline ends. CDR1 SGHTA and CDR2 FQGTGA come from the germline V gene. The CDR3 has 14 amino acids. CDR3 loop: CASSSRTDHTEAFF. Here the CDR3 DNA reads TGTGCCAGCAGCTCCCGGACAGACCACACTGAAGCTTTCTTT.

The count of this clone is one. The chain carries TRBV4-2 and TRBJ1-5, with a tentative D call TRBD1 (5 bases). The V and J ends lost 0 bases and 4 bases respectively, with 7 bases between them. Germline values: CDR1 LGHNA, CDR2 YNFKEQ. CDR3 length: 14 amino acids. CDR3 region: CASSQENRNQPQHF. In DNA, the CDR3 is TGTGCCAGCAGCCAAGAGAACAGGAATCAGCCCCAGCATTTT.

This clone has just a few counts. The chain is built from TRBV14 and TRBJ2-1; D not resolved. The CDR3 runs 13 residues. V was cut by 1 base and J by 5 bases, with 6 bases left in between. Germline V gives CDR1 SGHDN, CDR2 FVKESK. CDR3 DNA: TGTGCCAGCAGCCAAGCCAGGAACAATGAGCAGTTCTTC. This codes for CASSQARNNEQFF. The variable domain in full, completed from reference TRBV14 and TRBJ2-1, reads EAGVTQFPSHSVIEKGQTVTLRCDPISGHDNLYWYRRVMGKEIKFLLHFVKESKQDESGMPNNRFLAERTGGTYSTLKVQPAELEDSGVYFCASSQARNNEQFFGPGTRLTVL.

The chain uses TRBV15 and TRBJ1-5; D perhaps matches TRBD1 (6 bases). This CDR3 comprises 15 residues. Germline CDR1 reads LNHNV; CDR2 reads YYDKDF (reference sequence). Between the trimmed V and J ends, which lost 0 bases and 5 bases, there was a span of 11 bases. The chain's CDR3 is CATSRDLGGHQPQHF. As DNA, the CDR3 is TGTGCCACCAGCAGAGACCTGGGGGGGCATCAGCCCCAGCATTTT. Together with reference TRBV15 and TRBJ1-5, the CDR3 gives the full variable domain: DAMVIQNPRYQVTQFGKPVTLSCSQTLNHNVMYWYQQKSSQAPKLLFHYYDKDFNNEADTPDNFQSRRPNTSFCFLDIRSPGLGDTAMYLCATSRDLGGHQPQHFGDGTRLSIL.